Included here is one T cell receptor (beta chain) sequence, with context. The ends were cut back, 4 bases at V and 0 bases at J, with 12 bases in the middle. Per the germline V gene, CDR1 is SEHNR and CDR2 is FQNEAQ (reference sequence). The CDR3 contains 15 residues. The data were obtained in a study of blood T cell repertoires in COVID-19. Study processing details: The authors estimated nucleated cell counts from reference gene primer amplification. Sequenced by immunoSEQ multiplex PCR; TCRdb stores in-frame clones only, minus some. The V and J calls and the clone size are those of that table, but D and trimming were determined from the DNA. The data contain about 380,000 clones, roughly 77% of them singletons.

Sequencing input: peripheral blood. The TCR sequence derives from a human donor with acute or convalescent COVID-19. The donor label of this sample is uncertain. The rearrangement joins TRBV7-9 to TRBJ2-5, with D perhaps TRBD1 (5 bases). CDR3 in amino acids: CASSSIGHDQETQYF. Here the CDR3 DNA reads TGTGCCAGCAGCTCCATAGGACATGACCAAGAGACCCAGTACTTC.